These T cell receptor beta chains were read from a single sample in a study of Graves' ophthalmopathy and Graves' hyperthyroidism. TCRdb passed the multiplex PCR reads through MiXCR, listing each CDR3 protein once. The table includes about 170,000 distinct CDR3 sequences, over 35% detected once. The sequenced sample was peripheral blood. The receptors here all came from a woman between 35 and 50 years old with Graves' ophthalmopathy. Each CDR3 is given with its conserved first and last residue. Fields, in order: V gene, clone size, D gene, J gene, CDR3 DNA, CDR3 protein. D genes are given only for firm matches. Where a row states a size, it is once, few, many or the class of an expanded clone; other rows omit it.

TRBV6-1	many	NA	TRBJ1-2	TGTGCCAGCAGGAAACAGGGTAATAACTATGGCTACACCTTC	CASRKQGNNYGYTF
TRBV15	NA	NA	TRBJ2-7	TGTGCCACCAGCAGAGATGCGGCCTACGAGCAGTACTTC	CATSRDAAYEQYF
TRBV7-2	many	NA	TRBJ2-5	TGTGCCAGCAGGAATGAGGGATTGAGGAAAGAGACCCAGTACTTC	CASRNEGLRKETQYF
TRBV29-1	NA	TRBD2	TRBJ2-5	TGCAGCGTTGAAAAACTTCTAGCGGGGGAAGAGACCCAGTACTTC	CSVEKLLAGEETQYF
TRBV6-2/TRBV6-3	NA	TRBD1	TRBJ1-2	TGTGCCAGCAGTTACCCCAGGGACAGGGGAATGGATGGCTACACCTTC	CASSYPRDRGMDGYTF
TRBV6-1	NA	NA	TRBJ1-5	TGTGCCAGCAGTGAAGTCCGGGGGCGGCAGCCCCAGCATTTT	CASSEVRGRQPQHF
TRBV9	many	TRBD1	TRBJ2-2	TGTGCCAGCAGCGTAGGGGACAGGGTTTTTACCGGGGAGCTGTTTTTT	CASSVGDRVFTGELFF
TRBV7-8	many	NA	TRBJ2-7	TGTGCCAGCAGCTTTTTCCTTAGACAGGACGAGCAGTACTTC	CASSFFLRQDEQYF
TRBV28	many	NA	TRBJ1-1	TGTGCCAGCGATTACCCCGGCAGGACAAGTACGAACACTGAAGCTTTCTTT	CASDYPGRTSTNTEAFF
TRBV4-3	many	NA	TRBJ1-2	TGCGCCAGCAGCCAAGAAGCTGCGGGGGCCGACTATGGCTACACCTTC	CASSQEAAGADYGYTF
TRBV28	many	NA	TRBJ1-6	TGTGCCAGCAACAGGCCGGGGGCAACTCTCCACTTT	CASNRPGATLHF
TRBV4-1	many	NA	TRBJ2-2	TGCGCCAGCAGCCAAACTCCCGGGGCCAACACCGGGGAGCTGTTTTTT	CASSQTPGANTGELFF
TRBV2	many	TRBD1	TRBJ1-1	TGTGCCAGCAGACAGGGGAGCACTGAAGCTTTCTTT	CASRQGSTEAFF
TRBV4-3	many	TRBD2	TRBJ2-4	TGCGCCAGCAGCCAAGGTTCCGGACTAGCGGATAAAAACATTCAGTACTTC	CASSQGSGLADKNIQYF
TRBV28	NA	TRBD2	TRBJ2-7	TGTGCCAGCACCCTAATAGCGGGCTTGGGCGAGCAGTACTTC	CASTLIAGLGEQYF
TRBV18	many	NA	TRBJ2-5	TGTGCCAGCTCACCTCTTCAGACCCAGTACTTC	CASSPLQTQYF
TRBV6-1	NA	NA	TRBJ2-7	TGTGCCAGCAGCAACCCAGGAATCTCCTACGAGCAGTACTTC	CASSNPGISYEQYF
TRBV7-8	many	NA	TRBJ1-6	TGTGCCAGCAGCTCATCAGGGGCGGAAAATTCACCCCTCCACTTT	CASSSSGAENSPLHF
TRBV20-1	many	NA	TRBJ2-5	TGCAGTGCGGCCCCCGGTGACCAACGACGGACCCAGTACTTC	CSAAPGDQRRTQYF
TRBV6-5	many	NA	TRBJ2-2	TGTGCCAGCGGGGGGTCTCCGAACACCGGGGAGCTGTTTTTT	CASGGSPNTGELFF
TRBV6-5	many	NA	TRBJ2-7	TGTGCCAGCACCTCCGACAGGAGCGGCTACGAGCAGTACTTC	CASTSDRSGYEQYF
TRBV6-5	few	NA	TRBJ2-2	TGTGCCAGCAGTTACTCGCGAGGGTACACCGGGGAGCTGTTTTTT	CASSYSRGYTGELFF
TRBV9	many	NA	TRBJ1-5	TGTGCCAGCAGCGTATGGGAGGGCAATCAGCCCCAGCATTTT	CASSVWEGNQPQHF
TRBV12-3/TRBV12-4	NA	TRBD2	TRBJ2-5	TGTGCCAGCAGTTTACCCACGGAAATAGCGGGGTACCAAGAGACCCAGTACTTC	CASSLPTEIAGYQETQYF
TRBV6-2/TRBV6-3	many	NA	TRBJ1-2	TGTGCCAGCCAGACAGAGCGCGGCGCCTTTAACTATGGCTACACCTTC	CASQTERGAFNYGYTF
TRBV6-2/TRBV6-3	NA	NA	TRBJ1-5	TGTGCCAGCAGTTTGGGATCGGGGGCGGTCAGGGCCCAGCATTTT	CASSLGSGAVRAQHF
TRBV20-1	many	NA	TRBJ1-1	TGCAGTGCCCCCGTAGTGGCTGAAGCTTTCTTT	CSAPVVAEAFF
TRBV15	NA	NA	TRBJ1-1	TGTGCCACCAGCCCCGGGGCCGAGGTCACTGAAGCTTTCTTT	CATSPGAEVTEAFF
TRBV19	many	NA	TRBJ2-5	TGTGCCAGTAGTTCTCAGGGGAGGGGGGAGACCCAGTACTTC	CASSSQGRGETQYF
TRBV14	many	NA	TRBJ2-2	TGTGCCAGCAGCCAAGCGCCGGTCGGGGAGCTGTTTTTT	CASSQAPVGELFF
TRBV28	many	TRBD2	TRBJ2-7	TGTGCCAGCAGTTTACAAGCGGGAGGCTCCTACGAGCAGTACTTC	CASSLQAGGSYEQYF
TRBV28	NA	TRBD1	TRBJ2-7	TGTGCCAGCAAGCCTCTGGGACAGGGAACCTACGAGCAGTACTTC	CASKPLGQGTYEQYF
TRBV28	many	NA	TRBJ2-5	TGTGCCAGCAGTCCAACGGGGTCTGGGAGGCAAGAGACCCAGTACTTC	CASSPTGSGRQETQYF
TRBV12-3/TRBV12-4	NA	NA	TRBJ1-1	TGTGCCAGCAGTCCTCGAGCGGGACGGGAAGCTTTCTTT	CASSPRAGREAFF
TRBV6-1	NA	NA	TRBJ2-1	TGTGCCAGCAGTGCGTTGCGGGTTGAGCAGTTCTTC	CASSALRVEQFF
TRBV20-1	many	NA	TRBJ2-5	TGCAGTGCCGACGATGGGAAGCGAGAGACCCAGTACTTC	CSADDGKRETQYF
TRBV11-2	NA	NA	TRBJ1-1	TGTGCCAGCAGTGAAGAAGCGACACCGAACACTGAAGCTTTCTTT	CASSEEATPNTEAFF
TRBV28	many	NA	TRBJ1-2	TGTGCCAGCAGTTATGGGGTCAGTTCGGGGTATGGCTACACCTTC	CASSYGVSSGYGYTF
TRBV6-2/TRBV6-3	many	NA	TRBJ2-2	TGTGCCAGCAGACCTAGTGCCGGGGAGCTGTTTTTT	CASRPSAGELFF
TRBV12-3/TRBV12-4	NA	NA	TRBJ2-7	TGTGCCAGCAGTTTAGGTCGGGGTTACGAGCAGTACTTC	CASSLGRGYEQYF
TRBV19	many	TRBD1	TRBJ1-2	TGTGCCAGTAGTGCCCTCAGGACAGGGGTGGATGGCTACACCTTC	CASSALRTGVDGYTF
TRBV18	NA	NA	TRBJ1-1	TGTGCCAGCTCACCACTTGGGTACAGCATGAACACTGAAGCTTTCTTT	CASSPLGYSMNTEAFF
TRBV12-3/TRBV12-4	NA	TRBD1	TRBJ2-7	TGTGCCAGCAGTCGCCCTACAGGGGACCACGAGCAGTACTTC	CASSRPTGDHEQYF
TRBV27	NA	TRBD1	TRBJ2-5	TGTGCCAGCAGAACTAGGACAGGGGGGCGGCAGACCCAGTACTTC	CASRTRTGGRQTQYF
TRBV6-1	NA	TRBD1	TRBJ2-7	TGTGCCAGCAGTGGCCGGGACAGGGCCAGCTACGAGCAGTACTTC	CASSGRDRASYEQYF
TRBV6-1	NA	TRBD1	TRBJ2-2	TGTGCCAGCAGCCAGACAGGGGTGAACACCGGGGAGCTGTTTTTT	CASSQTGVNTGELFF
TRBV7-2	NA	NA	TRBJ1-2	TGTGCCAGCAGCGCTTTTGACAGGAGTGGCTACACCTTC	CASSAFDRSGYTF
TRBV11-2	NA	TRBD2	TRBJ2-7	TGTGCCAGCAGCCCCCGGACTAGCGGGAGGGTCTACGAGCAGTACTTC	CASSPRTSGRVYEQYF
TRBV12-5	NA	TRBD1	TRBJ1-3	TGTGCTAGGGAGGGTGGACAGGGGCCCCGAAACACCATATATTTT	CAREGGQGPRNTIYF
TRBV6-5	many	NA	TRBJ2-7	TGTGCCAGCAGTTACTCGAGGACCTACGAGCAGTACTTC	CASSYSRTYEQYF
TRBV12-3/TRBV12-4	NA	NA	TRBJ2-5	TGTGCCAGCAGCTATGAGCCCGGGCAAGAGACCCAGTACTTC	CASSYEPGQETQYF
TRBV6-1	NA	TRBD2	TRBJ2-7	TGTGCCAGCAGAGGGACTAGCGACTACGAGCAGTACTTC	CASRGTSDYEQYF
TRBV5-4	NA	NA	TRBJ2-1	TGTGCCAGCAGCTTGTTGGGGAGAACGGGTGAGCAGTTCTTC	CASSLLGRTGEQFF
TRBV19	many	NA	TRBJ1-2	TGTGCCAGTAGTTCTCGATCCTTATATGGCTACACCTTC	CASSSRSLYGYTF
TRBV12-5	few	TRBD1	TRBJ2-7	TGTGCTAGTGGTTTCGAGGGGGCCGAGCAGTACTTC	CASGFEGAEQYF
TRBV20-1	NA	NA	TRBJ1-1	TGCAGTACTTTAAAGGGTTTCTTT	CSTLKGFF
TRBV28	many	NA	TRBJ1-1	TGTGCCAGCAGTTTAAATCGGGGTCCAAACACTGAAGCTTTCTTT	CASSLNRGPNTEAFF
TRBV30	many	NA	TRBJ2-5	TGTGCCTGGGGGGACTTTCGGGGGGAGACCCAGTACTTC	CAWGDFRGETQYF
TRBV7-2	many	TRBD2	TRBJ2-7	TGTGCCAGCAGCTTAGAGACACTAGCGGGGCGCGAGCAGTACTTC	CASSLETLAGREQYF
TRBV10-3	many	NA	TRBJ1-6	TGTGCCGCCAAGGACAGTCACCGACTTAGTCCCCTCCACTTT	CAAKDSHRLSPLHF